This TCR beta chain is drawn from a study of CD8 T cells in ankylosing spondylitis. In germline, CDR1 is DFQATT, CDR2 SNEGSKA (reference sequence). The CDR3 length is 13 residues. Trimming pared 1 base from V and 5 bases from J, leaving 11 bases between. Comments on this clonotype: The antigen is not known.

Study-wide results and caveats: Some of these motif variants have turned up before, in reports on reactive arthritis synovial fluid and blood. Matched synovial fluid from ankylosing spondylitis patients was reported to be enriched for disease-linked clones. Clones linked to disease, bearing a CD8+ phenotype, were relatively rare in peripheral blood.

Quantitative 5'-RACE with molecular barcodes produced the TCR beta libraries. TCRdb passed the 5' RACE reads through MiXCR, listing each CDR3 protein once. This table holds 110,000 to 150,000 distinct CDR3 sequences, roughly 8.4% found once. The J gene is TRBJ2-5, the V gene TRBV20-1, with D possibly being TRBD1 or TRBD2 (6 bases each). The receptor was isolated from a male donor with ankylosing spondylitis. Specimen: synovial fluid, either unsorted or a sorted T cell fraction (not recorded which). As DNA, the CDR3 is TGCAGTGCTAGAGGACGGGGGCGGGAGACCCAGTACTTC. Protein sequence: CSARGRGRETQYF.